This record looks at one T cell receptor beta chain sequence and its context. It has no known antigen specificity. One base away there is no much larger clone; base qualities are not given. Distinct nucleotide sequences in the sample also encode this CDR3. This sample stems from a study of shared clonotypes between healthy human individuals (dated by TCRdb to between 2020 and 2021). The study in broad terms: Three men and two women, aged 18 to 49 years, made up the cohort. For each donor, CD4 naive and CD4 memory were each run on three plates, CD8 naive on two plates, and CD8 memory on one plate. To estimate repertoire size and how much clonotypes are shared between individuals, the study performed deep sequencing of blood TCR repertoires from a few healthy adults. To increase sequencing depth and limit assay-specific biases, TCR repertoire library preparation and sequencing were carried out by different laboratories using diverse techniques. Each donor's leukapheresis produced roughly between roughly 0.85 and 10 billion PBMCs. Study-level results and caveats: The small number of donors limited the genetic and exposure-history diversity represented. Pairwise subsampling led to the expectation that sequencing depth would affect the degree of clonotype sharing among donors. Incomplete sequencing was indicated by rarefaction of sorted-subset datasets, despite the large sequencing depth. Estimated clonotype richness was generally larger for naive than for memory subsets. Approximately 4.8% of naive CD4, approximately 3.7% of naive CD8, approximately 2% of memory CD4, and about 0.4% of memory CD8 clonotypes were shared across a handful of donors. Compared with non-shared clonotypes, the clonotypes found in all four sorted-subset donors had higher generation probabilities. Only blood was sampled, and tissue TCR repertoires likely differ from those in blood.

Using the deep immunoSEQ assay, multiplex PCR amplified TCR CDR3 regions from genomic DNA. For each cell subset, the extracted genomic DNA was distributed evenly across all wells of several immunoSEQ 96-well plates, and each plate served as one replicate. Each replicate PCR for sorted subsets received around 200 ng genomic DNA, equal to roughly 33,000 T cell genomes. Purified libraries were measured with a Qubit 3.0 fluorometer, size-checked on a Bioanalyzer 2100, and measured again with the KAPA Library Quantification kit. Every immunoSEQ 96-well plate was sequenced on a dedicated single-read 150-cycle Illumina NextSeq 550 flow cell. The study's own analysis went as follows. Because the immunoSEQ output held only junctional sequences and lacked quality scores, the filtering could not match the filtering applied to full-length reads. Sequences were annotated with PyIR, a Python wrapper for IgBLAST v1.9, and V/J genes and CDR3 were assigned using IMGT germline references. Reads with weak V/J assignments (E-value above 1e-6), missing CDR3, stop codons, out-of-frame junctions, or ambiguous translated residues were removed. V3J clonotypes were defined by identical inferred V gene, J gene, and CDR3 amino acid sequence. Percentage overlap between repertoires was computed as shared unique clonotypes divided by the size of the smaller repertoire. Repertoire richness was assessed with RTK rarefaction, the Chao1 estimator, and Recon v2.1 estimates of unobserved clonotypes. Generation probabilities for all TCRbeta clonotypes obtained by the gDNA method from several donors were computed using OLGA. TCRdb took over this immuneACCESS table, retaining in-frame rearrangements with V and J assigned. Such tables are incomplete; in checked studies, under half of the missing clones stem from an unresolved V gene, and the remainder is unexplained. The V and J calls and clone size come from that table; D and trimming were worked out from the DNA. Across this sample there are roughly 2.6 million clones, with over 85% seen only once. The top ten hold over 0.12% of the sample.

The donors were healthy, HIV-negative adults who had no recently reported acute infections or vaccinations. Every donor was a Caucasian adult living in Nashville, Tennessee, USA. CD4+ T cells were enriched by magnetic negative selection, after which naive cells were positively selected on CD45RA and the negative fraction was taken as the memory subset. Blood was obtained by leukapheresis, after which PBMCs were separated by Ficoll-Histopaque density gradient centrifugation and cryopreserved in liquid nitrogen vapor phase. Analytical flow cytometry was used to check the purity and quantity of every magnetically sorted T cell population. From each sorted fraction, genomic DNA was isolated and quantified by UV absorbance on a Nanodrop 2000c. Sequenced material: naive CD4+ T cells sorted from blood. The intended sense of this specimen's cell subset or site label: CD45RA+ positively selected. This TCR was sampled from a man between 18 and 29 years old in good health.

The CDR3 protein sequence reads: CASSLAGRGSPQHF. In nucleotide form, the sequence is TGCGCCAGCAGCTTGGCAGGGCGAGGATCGCCCCAGCATTTT. The chain is assembled from TRBV5-1 and TRBJ1-5; matching of 5 bases hints at TRBD1 as the D gene. CDR1 is given as SGHRS and CDR2 as YFSETQ, both from the germline V gene. V is pared back by 0 bases and J by 9 bases, with 13 bases lying between the germline termini. The CDR3 covers 14 residues, taking in both the cysteine and the phenylalanine. Only the CDR3 portion is preserved as DNA: 42 bases, with reading frame beginning at the first base.